Following are 15 T cell receptor beta chains from one sample sequenced in a study of cytomegalovirus exposure and HLA in healthy donors. With 60 Vbeta and 13 Jbeta primers, the PCR was carried out. Sequencing used immunoSEQ multiplex PCR; TCRdb keeps in-frame clones, though not all of them. Of about 160,000 clones in the sample, 77% were seen once. The sequencing sample was made of PBMCs. The receptors stem from a woman aged 25 to 45 in good health and CMV-seronegative.

The J gene is TRBJ1-5, the V gene TRBV19; 8 bases agree with TRBD1. Germline-derived CDR1 and CDR2 are LNHDA and SQIVND (reference sequence). After removal of 3 bases from V and 6 bases from J, the junction contained 10 bases not matched to a gene. The CDR3 runs 16 residues. The CDR3 loop is CASSIRDAGGGQPQHF. The CDR3 coding sequence is TGTGCCAGTAGTATCCGAGACGCAGGGGGCGGTCAGCCCCAGCATTTT.

This clone was recorded only once. The V gene is TRBV13, the J gene TRBJ2-5; the D gene is possibly TRBD2 (7 bases). The J call may be incorrect, as the DNA end agrees better with TRBJ2-7. Germline CDR1 is PRHDT and CDR2 is FYEKMQ (reference sequence). This CDR3 region has 15 residues. The CDR3 bases are TGTGCCAGCAGCTTTGGGGGCGGGGGATCCTACGAGCAGTACTTC. This encodes CASSFGGGGSYEQYF.

This clone was counted only a few times. The V gene is TRBV7-9, the J gene TRBJ1-6; D call uncertain. Germline V gene data show CDR1 as SEHNR and CDR2 as FQNEAQ (reference sequence). The V end lost 1 base, the J end lost 5 bases, and 12 bases lay between the germline ends. CDR3 length: 16 residues. Written as DNA, the CDR3 is TGTGCCAGCAGCTTAGGTGTAGTATCGGATAATTCACCCCTCCACTTT. As protein: CASSLGVVSDNSPLHF.

V usage is TRBV7-2 and J usage is TRBJ2-7, with 7 bases matching TRBD2. The CDR3 contains 15 residues. V trimming: 4 bases; J trimming: 4 bases; junction bases outside the gene matches: 10. Germline V gene sequence: CDR1 SGHTA, CDR2 FQGNSA. Here the CDR3 DNA reads TGTGCCAGCAGCTCCAACCTAGCGGAGCTTTACGAGCAGTACTTC. This encodes CASSSNLAELYEQYF.

The rearrangement uses TRBV6-5 and TRBJ2-1; D unresolved. The CDR3 has 13 residues. Per the germline V gene, CDR1 is MNHEY and CDR2 is SVGAGI. The V end was cut by 7 bases, the J end by 1 base, with 8 bases between. The DNA for the CDR3 is TGTGCCAGCACTAGGCCATCCTACAATGAGCAGTTCTTC. This translates into CASTRPSYNEQFF.

The chain links TRBV5-1 to TRBJ2-1; TRBD2 aligns across 10 bases. Germline lookup yields CDR1 SGHRS and CDR2 YFSETQ. The CDR3 consists of 16 residues. The V gene end was trimmed by 0 bases and the J gene end by 3 bases; junction bases not matched to a gene: 3. The chain's CDR3 is CASSLASSGSYNEQFF. CDR3 coding DNA: TGCGCCAGCAGCTTGGCCTCTAGCGGGAGCTACAATGAGCAGTTCTTC.

The J gene is TRBJ2-1, the V gene TRBV7-9; 15 nucleotides match TRBD2. Trimming took 0 bases from V and 8 from J; bases not matched to a gene: 8. The CDR3 is made up of 18 amino acids. The germline gives CDR1 SEHNR, CDR2 FQNEAQ (reference sequence). This CDR3 reads CASSLASQGLAGGDEQFF. The CDR3 region has the DNA TGTGCCAGCAGCTTAGCAAGTCAGGGACTAGCGGGAGGCGATGAGCAGTTCTTC.

The V call is TRBV7-9, the J call TRBJ2-1, with 9 bases fitting TRBD2. The junction had 8 bases not matched to a gene; V was cut back by 5 bases and J by 6 bases. CDR1 is SEHNR and CDR2 is FQNEAQ in the germline V gene (reference sequence). The CDR3 sequence is 15 residues long. CDR3 sequence reads: CASSGVGGRANEQFF. In nucleotides, the CDR3 is TGTGCCAGCAGCGGCGTTGGCGGGAGGGCCAATGAGCAGTTCTTC.

The table lists this clone with a few counts. The chain employs TRBV11-3 and TRBJ2-7; tentatively, D is TRBD2 (6 bases). Deletions cut 3 bases from V and 3 bases from J, with 15 bases between. The CDR3 extends over 15 amino acids. Germline V gene sequence: CDR1 SGHNT, CDR2 YENEEA. The CDR3 DNA follows: TGTGCCAGCAGCTTCGTATTAGCGGCCCACTACGAGCAGTACTTC. Amino acids: CASSFVLAAHYEQYF.

This clone has only a few counts. The chain joins TRBV4-1 to TRBJ2-3; tentatively, D is TRBD2 (6 bases). The CDR3 is 13 amino acids. Trimming pared 1 base from V and 11 bases from J, leaving 13 bases between. CDR1 MGHRA and CDR2 YSYEKL come from the germline V gene. The CDR3 nucleotides read TGCGCCAGCAGCCAAGTCCCCCCCGGGGGGCAGTATTTT. Its protein product is CASSQVPPGGQYF.

The rearrangement uses TRBV6-1 and TRBJ2-1, with TRBD2 matching 15 bases. This CDR3 has 17 residues. With 2 bases clipped from V and 12 bases from J, the junction kept 11 bases outside the gene matches. The V gene's germline CDR1 is MNHNS and CDR2 SASEGT. The CDR3 DNA reads TGTGCCAGCAGTGAACTCAACGGACTAGCGGGAGGGCCGGGGCAGTTCTTC. Translation gives CASSELNGLAGGPGQFF.

J is TRBJ2-7 and V is TRBV7-6, with 12 bases matching TRBD1. The CDR3 spans 14 residues. Losses at the gene ends were 4 bases for V and 4 bases for J; bases not matched to a gene: 2. Germline V lookup: CDR1 SGHVS, CDR2 FNYEAQ. CDR3 sequence (DNA): TGTGCCAGCAGCTGGGGACAGGGGGCGTACGAGCAGTACTTC. Amino acids: CASSWGQGAYEQYF.

The chain recombines TRBV10-3 with TRBJ2-2; 7 nucleotides align to TRBD2. V lost 0 bases, J lost 6 bases, and 4 bases stayed unmatched. The CDR3 loop spans 15 amino acids. Germline V gene lookup returns CDR1 ENHRY and CDR2 SYGVKD. CDR3 sequence: CAISESAGAAGELFF. CDR3 coding DNA: TGTGCCATCAGTGAGTCTGCGGGAGCGGCCGGGGAGCTGTTTTTT.

The chain is built from TRBV30 and TRBJ1-1; 8 bases fit TRBD1. Germline CDR1 reads GTSNPN; CDR2 reads SVGIG (reference sequence). The CDR3 covers 12 residues. The junction had 5 bases not matched to a gene; V was cut back by 5 bases and J by 6 bases. This chain's CDR3 is CAWGQGVSEAFF. The CDR3 DNA follows: TGTGCCTGGGGACAGGGTGTTTCTGAAGCTTTCTTT.

CDR3 DNA sequence: TGCGCCAGCCCGCGATGGAGCGGGAATGTCTACGAGCAGTACTTC. Residues: CASPRWSGNVYEQYF. The chain joins TRBV5-1 to TRBJ2-7; TRBD2 matches 7 bases. This CDR3 is 15 amino acids long. Losses at the gene ends were 7 bases for V and 3 bases for J; bases not matched to a gene: 13. Germline assignment: CDR1 SGHRS and CDR2 YFSETQ.